Presented here are 28 T cell receptor beta chains from one specimen sequenced in a study of cytomegalovirus exposure and HLA in healthy donors. The study ran its PCR with 60 Vbeta and 13 Jbeta primers. The method was immunoSEQ multiplex PCR; TCRdb's version includes in-frame clones alone and lacks a portion of them. The data show around 240,000 clones, over 80% seen once. The sequencing sample was made of PBMCs. The receptors shown here come from a woman in her 40s in good health and CMV-seropositive.

The chain uses TRBV12-2 and TRBJ2-7; the D call of TRBD2 is as the table states it, not checked on the DNA. TRBV12-2 is a pseudogene locus. The CDR3 extends over 11 amino acids. CDR3: CASRLVPSRYF. CDR3 nucleotides: TGTGCAAGTCGCCTCGTCCCTAGTCGGTACTTC.

To note about this clone: This sample includes further DNA sequences coding for the same CDR3. The chain links TRBV10-3 to TRBJ1-1, with TRBD1 as a possible D gene (6 bases). Germline CDR1 and CDR2: ENHRY and SYGVKD. Trimming stripped 2 bases from V and 4 bases from J, with 8 bases between. The CDR3 has 13 residues. The CDR3 DNA reads TGTGCCATCAGTGAGAGGGGGGGCACTGAAGCTTTCTTT. Translation: CAISERGGTEAFF.

This rearrangement joins TRBV7-2 to TRBJ2-5; TRBD2 matches 7 bases. The CDR3 spans 15 residues. Looked up from germline, CDR1 is SGHTA and CDR2 is FQGNSA. V shed 2 bases and J 5 bases; nucleotides not matched to a gene: 8. CDR3 sequence reads: CASSLMGGSRETQYF. The CDR3 DNA reads TGTGCCAGCAGCTTAATGGGCGGGAGCAGGGAGACCCAGTACTTC. The whole variable domain, filled in from reference TRBV7-2 and TRBJ2-5, reads GAGVSQSPSNKVTEKGKDVELRCDPISGHTALYWYRQSLGQGLEFLIYFQGNSAPDKSGLPSDRFSAERTGGSVSTLTIQRTQQEDSAVYLCASSLMGGSRETQYFGPGTRLLVL.

The rearrangement uses TRBV7-3 and TRBJ1-1; weak D call: TRBD1 (5 bases). V shed 1 base and J shed 5 bases, with 11 bases lying between them. There are 14 residues in the CDR3. In germline, CDR1 is SGHTA, CDR2 FQGTGA. CDR3 in DNA: TGTGCCAGCAGCTTAAGGGGGGGGGTGACTGAAGCTTTCTTT. It encodes CASSLRGGVTEAFF.

This chain connects TRBV5-1 to TRBJ1-2, with D unresolved. Germline-derived CDR1 and CDR2 are SGHRS and YFSETQ. CDR3 length: 12 amino acids. Trimming took 4 bases from V and 6 from J, leaving 10 bases between them. CDR3 in DNA: TGCGCCAGCAGCGAGTTCGATGATGGCTACACCTTC. Its translation is CASSEFDDGYTF.

The gene calls are TRBV7-8 and TRBJ2-1, with TRBD2 matching over 8 bases. The CDR3 length is 16 residues. Per the germline V gene, CDR1 is SGHVS and CDR2 is FQNEAQ. With 5 bases clipped from V and 6 bases from J, the junction kept 12 bases outside the gene matches. The CDR3 DNA is TGTGCCAGCAGCCCCGTCCGGTGGCTAGCGGGCAATGAGCAGTTCTTC. It is translated as CASSPVRWLAGNEQFF.

The chain has TRBV13 and TRBJ1-2; D uncertain. The CDR3 consists of 15 residues. Trimming left V 5 bases short and J 4 bases short, with 17 bases between. CDR1 and CDR2 from the germline V gene are PRHDT and FYEKMQ (reference sequence). The CDR3 coding sequence is TGTGCCAGCAGCCCCAGTAGAGGCAACTCCTATGGCTACACCTTC. Protein: CASSPSRGNSYGYTF.

V and J are TRBV5-8 and TRBJ1-5; tentative D call: TRBD1 (6 bases). The germline CDR1 and CDR2 sequences are SGHTS and YDEGEE. The CDR3 sequence is 15 residues long. The germline V and J ends were trimmed by 0 bases and 4 bases, with 11 bases remaining between them. In DNA, the CDR3 is TGTGCCAGCAGCTTGGACAGGGTAATTAATCAGCCCCAGCATTTT. Its translation is CASSLDRVINQPQHF.

CDR3 bases: TGTGCCAGTAGTATAGCAGTTGGCTCCTACAATGAGCAGTTCTTC. It codes for CASSIAVGSYNEQFF. The chain links TRBV19 to TRBJ2-1; the D is unclear. Germline V CDR1 and CDR2: LNHDA, SQIVND (reference sequence). Trimming cost V 1 base and J 0 bases, with 7 bases left between them. This CDR3 region has 15 residues.

The genes are TRBV19 and TRBJ1-1; a possible D gene is TRBD1 (5 bases). From germline, CDR1 is LNHDA and CDR2 SQIVND (reference sequence). Trimming took off 1 base at V and 0 bases at J, with 12 bases between the two ends. The CDR3 has 16 amino acids. The CDR3 reads CASSIAKTVLNTEAFF. Written as DNA, the CDR3 is TGTGCCAGTAGTATAGCCAAGACAGTTCTGAACACTGAAGCTTTCTTT. Complete variable domain (other parts from reference TRBV19 and TRBJ1-1): DGGITQSPKYLFRKEGQNVTLSCEQNLNHDAMYWYRQDPGQGLRLIYYSQIVNDFQKGDIAEGYSVSREKKESFPLTVTSAQKNPTAFYLCASSIAKTVLNTEAFFGQGTRLTVV.

This chain connects TRBV5-4 to TRBJ1-2; 10 bases line up with TRBD1. Trimming at V came to 6 bases and at J to 7 bases, leaving 3 bases not matched to a gene. There are 12 residues in the CDR3. Germline CDR1 reads SGHNT; CDR2 reads YYREEE (reference sequence). The CDR3 coding sequence is TGTGCCAGCAACGGACAGGGGGGTGGCTACACCTTC. Protein product: CASNGQGGGYTF.

This chain connects TRBV30 to TRBJ2-2, with TRBD1 identical over 7 bases. The CDR3 extends over 14 amino acids. Trimming cost V 5 bases and J 0 bases; bases outside gene matches: 3. Germline lookup yields CDR1 GTSNPN and CDR2 SVGIG (reference sequence). The DNA of the CDR3 is TGTGCCTGGCCGGGACAGTCGAACACCGGGGAGCTGTTTTTT. Protein: CAWPGQSNTGELFF.

The chain recombines TRBV30 with TRBJ1-2; possibly TRBD1 for D (5 bases). CDR1 GTSNPN and CDR2 SVGIG come from the germline V gene (reference sequence). The V gene lost 4 bases and the J gene lost 1 base, with 13 bases spanning the gap. The CDR3 consists of 14 residues. This CDR3 is CAWKAGPNNYGYTF. The DNA for the CDR3 is TGTGCCTGGAAGGCAGGGCCTAATAACTATGGCTACACCTTC.

The J gene is TRBJ2-1, the V gene TRBV6-4, with 7 nucleotides matching TRBD2. This CDR3 comprises 17 residues. J was trimmed by 5 bases and V by 4 bases; bases with no gene match: 14. Germline V CDR1 and CDR2: MRHNA, SNTAGT. In DNA, the CDR3 is TGTGCCAGCAGTGCTCATAGGGACTGGGGAGGGAACAATGAGCAGTTCTTC. Amino acid sequence: CASSAHRDWGGNNEQFF.

V usage is TRBV5-4 and J usage is TRBJ1-1, with D unclear. Trimming took 4 bases from V and 2 from J, leaving 12 bases between them. This CDR3 contains 14 residues. CDR1 and CDR2 from the germline V gene are SGHNT and YYREEE (reference sequence). This CDR3 reads CASSEQMTNTEAFF. CDR3 DNA sequence: TGTGCCAGCAGCGAACAGATGACAAACACTGAAGCTTTCTTT.

The genes are TRBV7-2 and TRBJ2-5, with TRBD2 identical over 9 bases. Near its end, the DNA agrees better with TRBJ2-7, so the J call may be wrong. The CDR3 extends over 16 amino acids. The germline gives CDR1 SGHTA, CDR2 FQGNSA. CDR3 DNA: TGTGCCAGCAGCTTGATACGACTAGCGGAGTCCTACGAGCAGTACTTC. Its protein product is CASSLIRLAESYEQYF.

This chain links TRBV4-1 with TRBJ2-1; D might be TRBD2 (6 bases). Germline V gene lookup returns CDR1 MGHRA and CDR2 YSYEKL. The CDR3 is 13 residues long. The germline V and J ends were trimmed by 1 base and 9 bases, with 10 bases remaining between them. This CDR3 is CASSQAHSGEQFF. CDR3 in DNA: TGCGCCAGCAGCCAAGCCCATAGCGGTGAGCAGTTCTTC.

The rearrangement uses TRBV9 and TRBJ2-1; 7 positions agree with TRBD1. CDR1 is SGDLS and CDR2 is YYNGEE in the germline V gene. J was trimmed by 0 bases and V by 0 bases; bases with no gene match: 0. The CDR3 is 15 residues long. The CDR3 coding sequence is TGTGCCAGCAGCGTAGGGGACAGCTCCTACAATGAGCAGTTCTTC. Its protein is CASSVGDSSYNEQFF.

This chain uses TRBV30 with TRBJ1-2; D is unresolved. The V end lost 4 bases, the J end lost 3 bases, and 12 bases lay between the germline ends. Germline V CDR1 and CDR2: GTSNPN, SVGIG (reference sequence). The CDR3 contains 13 residues. CDR3 nucleotides: TGTGCCTGGACAAGCCCGGGGTACTATGGCTACACCTTC. Translation: CAWTSPGYYGYTF.

Regarding this clone: The junction differs from germline at one of its ends, possibly a read error. The V and J genes are TRBV5-1 and TRBJ2-1; 7 nucleotides line up with TRBD1. Germline CDR1 SGHRS, CDR2 YFSETQ. This CDR3 is built from 16 residues. CDR3 region: CASTLTGPQVGNEQFF. The DNA for the CDR3 is TGCGCCAGCACCTTGACAGGGCCACAAGTGGGCAATGAGCAGTTCTTC.

This chain connects TRBV7-3 to TRBJ1-2, with D perhaps matching TRBD1 (6 bases). Trimming cost V 1 base and J 6 bases, with 9 bases left between them. The CDR3 runs 13 residues. Germline-derived CDR1 and CDR2 are SGHTA and FQGTGA. Written as DNA, the CDR3 is TGTGCCAGCAGCTTAAGTCCAGGGGATGGCTACACCTTC. This gives the protein CASSLSPGDGYTF.

The chain has TRBV6-6 and TRBJ1-5; maybe TRBD1 (6 bases). Per the germline V gene, CDR1 is MNHNY and CDR2 is SVGAGI (reference sequence). Trimming took off 2 bases at V and 10 bases at J, with 15 bases between the two ends. The CDR3 sequence is 14 residues long. The CDR3 is CASSYEQGRNPQHF. CDR3 DNA: TGTGCCAGCAGTTACGAACAGGGTAGGAATCCCCAGCATTTT.

The genes are TRBV5-1 and TRBJ2-5; 8 bases line up with TRBD2. The J call may be faulty, since TRBJ2-7 better matches the DNA end. Germline CDR1 SGHRS, CDR2 YFSETQ. The CDR3 sequence is 15 residues long. As DNA, the CDR3 is TGCGCCAGCAGCCGGGGGGGCCCTGGGGAATACGAGCAGTACTTC. Amino acid sequence: CASSRGGPGEYEQYF.

This clone has more than one count but fewer than ten. V and J are TRBV19 and TRBJ2-4; possible D gene TRBD2, 6 bases. The germline V and J ends were trimmed by 0 bases and 5 bases, with 14 bases remaining between them. The CDR3 sequence is 16 residues long. Germline loops: CDR1 LNHDA, CDR2 SQIVND (reference sequence). Here the CDR3 reads CASSIEGLLDQNIQYF. The DNA of the CDR3 is TGTGCCAGTAGTATAGAGGGACTCCTCGACCAAAACATTCAGTACTTC.

This chain joins TRBV5-1 and TRBJ1-1; a possible D gene is TRBD1 (5 bases). Germline-derived CDR1 and CDR2 are SGHRS and YFSETQ. CDR3 length: 14 residues. Trimming removed 0 bases at V and 5 bases at J, with 11 bases between. The CDR3 DNA sequence: TGCGCCAGCAGCTTGGAGGCAGGGTGGACTGAAGCTTTCTTT. Encoded protein: CASSLEAGWTEAFF.

The J gene is TRBJ2-1, the V gene TRBV9; 7 bases map to TRBD1. The V segment lost 0 bases and the J segment 0 bases; nucleotides outside the gene matches: 3. Germline loops: CDR1 SGDLS, CDR2 YYNGEE. The CDR3 covers 16 residues. The CDR3 DNA reads TGTGCCAGCAGCGTAGGACAGGGAAACTCCTACAATGAGCAGTTCTTC. Translated: CASSVGQGNSYNEQFF.

A word on this clone: The junction does not match germline at one end; this may be a read error. The chain links TRBV7-9 to TRBJ1-3; D not certain. This CDR3 spans 14 amino acids. Germline V gene data show CDR1 as SEHNR and CDR2 as FQNEAQ (reference sequence). The CDR3 reads CSSNFGSSGNTIYF. CDR3 DNA sequence: TGTTCCAGCAATTTCGGGAGCTCTGGAAACACCATATATTTT.

This sequence joins TRBV5-4 and TRBJ1-1; 11 nucleotides align to TRBD1. The germline V gene has CDR1 SGHNT and CDR2 YYREEE (reference sequence). J lost 3 bases, V lost 5 bases, and 6 bases had no gene match. This CDR3 contains 15 residues. The CDR3 protein is CASRESDRGHTEAFF. DNA for the CDR3: TGTGCCAGCAGAGAATCGGACAGGGGGCACACTGAAGCTTTCTTT.